What follows are 25 T cell receptor beta chains derived from one specimen sequenced in a study of cytomegalovirus exposure and HLA in healthy donors. The PCR ran on 60 Vbeta and 13 Jbeta primers. Assay used: immunoSEQ multiplex PCR; TCRdb lists only in-frame clones, some missing. The sample lists some 120,000 clones; over 9.5% were seen once. The sequencing input was PBMCs. All receptors derive from a young woman in good health and CMV-seropositive.

The V gene is TRBV5-1, the J gene TRBJ1-3; 7 bases align to TRBD1. This CDR3 has 14 amino acids. Per germline, CDR1 SGHRS and CDR2 YFSETQ. The V and J ends lost 4 bases and 2 bases, in that order; junction bases with no gene match: 3. In DNA, the CDR3 is TGCGCCAGCAGCCCTACAGGGGCTGGAAACACCATATATTTT. Residues: CASSPTGAGNTIYF.

This clone has just a few counts. This chain uses TRBV7-9 with TRBJ2-1; D not certain. CDR1 and CDR2 from the germline V gene are SEHNR and FQNEAQ (reference sequence). V shed 1 base and J shed 2 bases, with 6 bases lying between them. The CDR3 is 14 amino acids. CDR3 sequence (DNA): TGTGCCAGCAGCTTAGAGGCGGCCTACAATGAGCAGTTCTTC. Amino acids: CASSLEAAYNEQFF.

This chain connects TRBV29-1 to TRBJ2-1; 8 nucleotides agree with TRBD1. Germline V CDR1 and CDR2: SQVTM, ANQGSEA. This CDR3 is 14 amino acids long. V lost 7 bases, J lost 4 bases, and 9 bases stayed unmatched. DNA of the CDR3: TGCAGCGCCTTCCGGGACAGGATGTACAATGAGCAGTTCTTC. Translation: CSAFRDRMYNEQFF.

V is TRBV7-6 and J is TRBJ1-2, with D perhaps TRBD1 (6 bases). V shed 4 bases and J shed 2 bases, with 14 bases lying between them. Germline CDR1 and CDR2: SGHVS and FNYEAQ. The CDR3 consists of 15 residues. For the CDR3, the DNA is TGTGCCAGCAGCTCCTCAGTAGGGGGAAACTATGGCTACACCTTC. It specifies CASSSSVGGNYGYTF.

The chain uses TRBV30 and TRBJ1-1; 8 nucleotides agree with TRBD1. Per germline, CDR1 GTSNPN and CDR2 SVGIG (reference sequence). The V gene end was trimmed by 0 bases and the J gene end by 4 bases; junction bases not matched to a gene: 4. CDR3 length: 14 amino acids. The chain's CDR3 is CAWSVQGGSTEAFF. CDR3 DNA: TGTGCCTGGAGTGTACAGGGGGGCTCCACTGAAGCTTTCTTT. Based on the CDR3 plus reference TRBV30 and TRBJ1-1, the full variable domain is SQTIHQWPATLVQPVGSPLSLECTVEGTSNPNLYWYRQAAGRGLQLLFYSVGIGQISSEVPQNLSASRPQDRQFILSSKKLLLSDSGFYLCAWSVQGGSTEAFFGQGTRLTVV.

This clone turned up a few times. This rearrangement joins TRBV5-6 to TRBJ2-2; 9 bases map to TRBD2. Germline-derived CDR1 and CDR2 are SGHDT and YYEEEE. The CDR3 has 17 amino acids. V was clipped by 2 bases and J by 0 bases; unmatched bases: 5. CDR3 loop: CASSFGLAITNTGELFF. The CDR3 DNA is TGTGCCAGCAGCTTCGGACTAGCGATAACGAACACCGGGGAGCTGTTTTTT.

Only one count was recorded for this clone. The chain employs TRBV6-1 and TRBJ2-1, with TRBD2 matching 9 bases. Trimming removed 4 bases from V and 4 bases from J; junction bases left unmatched: 8. CDR3 length equals 16 residues. The germline gives CDR1 MNHNS, CDR2 SASEGT. The CDR3 is CASSVLAGVGYNEQFF. The CDR3, as DNA: TGTGCCAGCAGTGTCTTAGCGGGAGTCGGGTACAATGAGCAGTTCTTC.

V gene TRBV30 combines with J gene TRBJ1-1, with TRBD1 matching over 8 bases. The trim removed 4 bases at V and 5 bases at J, leaving 9 bases unmatched. This CDR3 comprises 14 residues. The germline V gene encodes CDR1 GTSNPN and CDR2 SVGIG (reference sequence). The CDR3 coding sequence is TGTGCCTGGATGGTGGACAGGGTAGGAACTGAAGCTTTCTTT. Translated, it gives CAWMVDRVGTEAFF.

The sample holds a few counts of this clone. The chain combines TRBV2 with TRBJ2-5, with D possibly being TRBD1 (6 bases). The V end lost 3 bases, the J end lost 5 bases, and 10 bases lay between the germline ends. Germline V lookup: CDR1 SNHLY, CDR2 FYNNEI. The CDR3 is made up of 13 amino acids. The CDR3 here is CASSETGRETQYF. The CDR3 DNA is TGTGCCAGCAGTGAGACAGGACGTGAGACCCAGTACTTC. The entire variable domain, with the rest obtained from reference TRBV2 and TRBJ2-5, is as follows: EPEVTQTPSHQVTQMGQEVILRCVPISNHLYFYWYRQILGQKVEFLVSFYNNEISEKSEIFDDQFSVERPDGSNFTLKIRSTKLEDSAMYFCASSETGRETQYFGPGTRLLVL.

This clone was seen a handful of times. The chain carries TRBV5-8 and TRBJ2-6, with D possibly matching TRBD2 (5 bases). From germline, CDR1 is SGHTS and CDR2 YDEGEE. This CDR3 region has 16 residues. Trimming stripped 4 bases from V and 4 bases from J, with 15 bases between. CDR3 protein: CASSHGPGSGANVLTF. In nucleotides, the CDR3 is TGTGCCAGCAGCCACGGACCGGGGTCCGGGGCCAACGTCCTGACTTTC.

This clone came up a few times. At one boundary the junction diverges from the germline segment, which might be a read error. The chain links TRBV6-1 to TRBJ2-1; 9 positions agree with TRBD2. This CDR3 is 15 amino acids long. From germline, CDR1 is MNHNS and CDR2 SASEGT. Here the CDR3 reads CASSVGIAGVDEQFF. CDR3 nucleotide sequence: TGTGCCAGTAGTGTAGGAATAGCGGGAGTGGATGAGCAGTTCTTC.

The gene calls are TRBV6-1 and TRBJ1-1; 10 bases agree with TRBD1. This CDR3 comprises 16 residues. The V segment lost 4 bases and the J segment 6 bases; nucleotides outside the gene matches: 11. Germline values: CDR1 MNHNS, CDR2 SASEGT. CDR3 nucleotides: TGTGCCAGCAGTGTACTACCGGGACAGGGGAGGCCTGAAGCTTTCTTT. The encoded protein is CASSVLPGQGRPEAFF.

This clone showed up just a few times. The CDR3 region has the DNA TGCGCCAGCAGCCGCGCAGGGGAGAACACCGGGGAGCTGTTTTTT. Its protein product is CASSRAGENTGELFF. V gene TRBV5-1 combines with J gene TRBJ2-2, with a weak D call TRBD1 (6 bases). Germline-derived CDR1 and CDR2 are SGHRS and YFSETQ. This CDR3 is built from 15 residues. The germline V and J ends were trimmed by 4 bases and 1 base, with 11 bases remaining between them. The entire variable domain, with the rest obtained from reference TRBV5-1 and TRBJ2-2, is as follows: KAGVTQTPRYLIKTRGQQVTLSCSPISGHRSVSWYQQTPGQGLQFLFEYFSETQRNKGNFPGRFSGRQFSNSRSEMNVSTLELGDSALYLCASSRAGENTGELFFGEGSRLTVL.

The V gene is TRBV6-5, the J gene TRBJ1-1; the D gene is possibly TRBD1 (5 bases). The V end was cut by 0 bases, the J end by 5 bases, with 16 bases between. The V gene's germline CDR1 is MNHEY and CDR2 SVGAGI. The CDR3 is 16 residues long. This CDR3 reads CASSYSSSQGRTEAFF. In DNA form, the CDR3 reads TGTGCCAGCAGTTACTCGAGTAGCCAGGGAAGGACTGAAGCTTTCTTT.

This clone was recorded a few times. V usage is TRBV7-3 and J usage is TRBJ2-1; 8 bases are shared with TRBD2. The CDR3 sequence is 17 residues long. The trim removed 5 bases at V and 7 bases at J, leaving 16 bases unmatched. The germline V gene encodes CDR1 SGHTA and CDR2 FQGTGA. The CDR3 protein is CASSLGLGSGSRNEQFF. CDR3 nucleotides: TGTGCCAGCAGCCTAGGACTGGGAAGCGGGAGTCGGAATGAGCAGTTCTTC.

The chain recombines TRBV6-5 with TRBJ2-1; D gene ambiguous. Germline CDR1 and CDR2: MNHEY and SVGAGI. CDR3 length: 13 amino acids. Trimming took off 7 bases at V and 0 bases at J, with 7 bases between the two ends. As DNA, the CDR3 is TGTGCCAGCAAAGACATCTCCTACAATGAGCAGTTCTTC. Amino acids: CASKDISYNEQFF.

This clone came up a few times. The J gene is TRBJ2-5, the V gene TRBV19; TRBD1 might be the D (6 bases). This CDR3 has 15 residues. The V gene's germline CDR1 is LNHDA and CDR2 SQIVND (reference sequence). V lost 2 bases, J lost 3 bases, and 13 bases lay in between. CDR3 nucleotide sequence: TGTGCCAGTAGTATAATAGGGGGATGGAAAGAGACCCAGTACTTC. The encoded protein is CASSIIGGWKETQYF.

The chain combines TRBV30 with TRBJ2-1, with a possible D match to TRBD2 (6 bases). The V gene lost 8 bases and the J gene lost 0 bases, with 11 bases spanning the gap. The CDR3 extends over 13 amino acids. Germline assignment: CDR1 GTSNPN and CDR2 SVGIG (reference sequence). CDR3 nucleotide sequence: TGTGCCCGTAGCGGAAACTCCTACAATGAGCAGTTCTTC. Translating gives CARSGNSYNEQFF.

The chain has TRBV5-6 and TRBJ2-1; D uncertain. This CDR3 has 13 amino acids. Germline loops: CDR1 SGHDT, CDR2 YYEEEE. Trimming took 4 bases from V and 4 from J, leaving 9 bases between them. This CDR3 is CASSPNWYNEQFF. CDR3 nucleotides: TGTGCCAGCAGCCCCAACTGGTACAATGAGCAGTTCTTC.

The CDR3 sequence is CASRLMTASDDYGYTF. CDR3 DNA sequence: TGTGCCAGCAGACTTATGACGGCGAGCGATGACTATGGCTACACCTTC. The V and J genes are TRBV2 and TRBJ1-2; the D is unclear. V lost 6 bases and J lost 3, with 20 bases in between. Germline V lookup: CDR1 SNHLY, CDR2 FYNNEI. The CDR3 sequence is 16 residues long.

In its sample, this clone was seen a few times. V and J are TRBV9 and TRBJ1-2; 7 bases align to TRBD1. This CDR3 region has 13 residues. The germline V gene has CDR1 SGDLS and CDR2 YYNGEE. V was clipped by 4 bases and J by 8 bases; unmatched bases: 8. This CDR3 is CASSPTGREGYTF. CDR3 nucleotides: TGTGCCAGCAGCCCGACAGGGAGAGAGGGCTACACCTTC.

This clone was observed a few times. This chain joins TRBV30 and TRBJ2-7, with a tentative D call TRBD2 (6 bases). The CDR3 runs to 13 residues. Germline V gene sequence: CDR1 GTSNPN, CDR2 SVGIG (reference sequence). The ends were cut back, 0 bases at V and 5 bases at J, with 11 bases in the middle. CDR3 nucleotide sequence: TGTGCCTGGAGTGTACGGCGGGGAAACGAGCAGTACTTC. This translates into CAWSVRRGNEQYF.

This clone was seen a handful of times. This chain uses TRBV30 with TRBJ2-1, with D maybe TRBD2 (6 bases). Germline CDR1 reads GTSNPN; CDR2 reads SVGIG (reference sequence). The CDR3 runs 12 residues. V dropped 0 bases and J dropped 8 bases, with 8 bases sitting between them. The CDR3 is CAWSVGGDEQFF. In DNA form, the CDR3 reads TGTGCCTGGAGTGTAGGCGGGGATGAGCAGTTCTTC.

The chain couples TRBV5-4 to TRBJ1-6, with 7 bases identical to TRBD1. The length of the CDR3 is 13 residues. V lost 7 bases, J lost 8 bases, and 6 bases stayed unmatched. CDR1 and CDR2 from the germline V gene are SGHNT and YYREEE (reference sequence). The DNA for the CDR3 is TGTGCCAGCCGCCTACAGGGGTATTCACCCCTCCACTTT. Protein product: CASRLQGYSPLHF.

This clone was detected only a few times. This chain connects TRBV10-1 to TRBJ1-1; D gene unclear. Germline V gene lookup returns CDR1 WNHNN and CDR2 SYGVQD (reference sequence). V gave up 3 bases and J gave up 0 bases, with 11 bases separating them. The CDR3 has 15 amino acids. The CDR3 DNA reads as TGCGCCAGCAGTGAAAATTTACTGATGAACACTGAAGCTTTCTTT. Protein sequence: CASSENLLMNTEAFF.